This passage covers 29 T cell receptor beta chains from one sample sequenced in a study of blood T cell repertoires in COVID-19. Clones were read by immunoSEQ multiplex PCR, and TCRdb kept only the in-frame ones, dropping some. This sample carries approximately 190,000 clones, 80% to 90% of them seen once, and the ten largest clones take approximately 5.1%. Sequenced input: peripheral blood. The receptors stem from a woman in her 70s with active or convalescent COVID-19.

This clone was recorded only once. CDR3 loop: CASSQEGQANYGYTF. The DNA for the CDR3 is TGCGCCAGCAGCCAAGAAGGACAGGCTAACTATGGCTACACCTTC. V is TRBV4-1 and J is TRBJ1-2, with 7 bases that match TRBD1. The CDR3 extends over 15 amino acids. Trimming removed 0 bases from V and 0 bases from J; junction bases left unmatched: 1. CDR1 is MGHRA and CDR2 is YSYEKL in the germline V gene.

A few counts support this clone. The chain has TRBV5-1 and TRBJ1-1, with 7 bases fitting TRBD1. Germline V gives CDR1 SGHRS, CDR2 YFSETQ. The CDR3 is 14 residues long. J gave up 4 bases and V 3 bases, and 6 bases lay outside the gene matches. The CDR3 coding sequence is TGCGCCAGCAGCTCGACAGGGTGGGTCACTGAAGCTTTCTTT. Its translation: CASSSTGWVTEAFF.

The CDR3 reads CASSPLLRDRGMEAFF. CDR3 DNA sequence: TGTGCCAGCTCACCCCTACTCCGGGACAGGGGGATGGAAGCTTTCTTT. The chain uses TRBV18 and TRBJ1-1; 11 bases are a match to TRBD1. This CDR3 spans 16 amino acids. Germline assignment: CDR1 KGHSH and CDR2 LQKENI. V was pared by 3 bases and J by 8 bases, with 11 bases of the junction left unmatched.

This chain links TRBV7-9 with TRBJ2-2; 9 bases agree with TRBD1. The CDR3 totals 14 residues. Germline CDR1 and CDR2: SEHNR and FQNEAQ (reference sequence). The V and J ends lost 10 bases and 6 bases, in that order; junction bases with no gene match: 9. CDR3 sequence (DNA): TGTGCCACCTTACCCGGGACAGGGCCCGGGGAGCTGTTTTTT. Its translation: CATLPGTGPGELFF.

CDR3 DNA sequence: TGTGCCAGCAGTTTTCGGAGGGGCTCCTACGAGCAGTACTTC. Translated: CASSFRRGSYEQYF. V is TRBV28 and J is TRBJ2-7; possible D gene TRBD2, 6 bases. The germline gives CDR1 MDHEN, CDR2 SYDVKM. Deletions cut 3 bases from V and 0 bases from J, with 9 bases between. CDR3 size: 14 residues.

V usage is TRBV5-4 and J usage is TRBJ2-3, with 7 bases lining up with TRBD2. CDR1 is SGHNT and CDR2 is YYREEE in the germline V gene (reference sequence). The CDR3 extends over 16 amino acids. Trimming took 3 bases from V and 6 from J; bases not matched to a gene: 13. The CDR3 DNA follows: TGTGCCAGCAGCTCCCAATTACTAGCGAGTGGGGATACGCAGTATTTT. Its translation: CASSSQLLASGDTQYF.

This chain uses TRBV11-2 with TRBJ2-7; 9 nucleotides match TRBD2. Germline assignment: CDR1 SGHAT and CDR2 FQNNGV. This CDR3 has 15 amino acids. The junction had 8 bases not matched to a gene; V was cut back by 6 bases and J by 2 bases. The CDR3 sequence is CASRVVAGGTYEQYF. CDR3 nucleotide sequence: TGTGCCAGCAGGGTAGTCGCGGGGGGGACCTACGAGCAGTACTTC. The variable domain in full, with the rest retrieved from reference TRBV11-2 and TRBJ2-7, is EAGVAQSPRYKIIEKRQSVAFWCNPISGHATLYWYQQILGQGPKLLIQFQNNGVVDDSQLPKDRFSAERLKGVDSTLKIQPAKLEDSAVYLCASRVVAGGTYEQYFGPGTRLTVT.

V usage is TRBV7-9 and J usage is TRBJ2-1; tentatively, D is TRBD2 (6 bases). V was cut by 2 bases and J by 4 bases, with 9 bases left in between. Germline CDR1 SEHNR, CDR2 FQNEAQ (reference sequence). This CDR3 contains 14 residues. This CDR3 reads CASSLFAGYNEQFF. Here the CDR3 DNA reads TGTGCCAGCAGCTTATTTGCGGGATACAATGAGCAGTTCTTC. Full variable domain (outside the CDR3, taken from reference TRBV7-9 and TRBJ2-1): DTGVSQNPRHKITKRGQNVTFRCDPISEHNRLYWYRQTLGQGPEFLTYFQNEAQLEKSRLLSDRFSAERPKGSFSTLEIQRTEQGDSAMYLCASSLFAGYNEQFFGPGTRLTVL.

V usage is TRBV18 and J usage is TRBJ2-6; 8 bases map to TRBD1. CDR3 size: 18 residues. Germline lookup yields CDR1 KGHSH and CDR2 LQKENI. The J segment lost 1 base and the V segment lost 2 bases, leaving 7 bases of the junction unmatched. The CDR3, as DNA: TGTGCCAGCTCACCATTGGACAGGGCGGTTTCTGGGGCCAACGTCCTGACTTTC. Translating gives CASSPLDRAVSGANVLTF. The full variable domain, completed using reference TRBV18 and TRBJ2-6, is NAGVMQNPRHLVRRRGQEARLRCSPMKGHSHVYWYRQLPEEGLKFMVYLQKENIIDESGMPKERFSAEFPKEGPSILRIQQVVRGDSAAYFCASSPLDRAVSGANVLTFGAGSRLTVL.

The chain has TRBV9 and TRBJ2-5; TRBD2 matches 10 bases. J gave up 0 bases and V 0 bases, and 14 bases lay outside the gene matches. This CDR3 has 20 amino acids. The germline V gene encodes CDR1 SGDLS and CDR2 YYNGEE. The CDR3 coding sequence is TGTGCCAGCAGCGTAGGTCCTAGCGGGAGCCTGACCCGGTACCAAGAGACCCAGTACTTC. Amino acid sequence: CASSVGPSGSLTRYQETQYF.

CDR3: CASSTVISGNTIYF. The CDR3, as DNA: TGTGCCAGCAGCACAGTGATCTCTGGAAACACCATATATTTT. V and J are TRBV6-5 and TRBJ1-3; D not resolved. Trimming took 6 bases from V and 0 from J, leaving 9 bases between them. The CDR3 covers 14 residues. CDR1 and CDR2 from the germline V gene are MNHEY and SVGAGI.

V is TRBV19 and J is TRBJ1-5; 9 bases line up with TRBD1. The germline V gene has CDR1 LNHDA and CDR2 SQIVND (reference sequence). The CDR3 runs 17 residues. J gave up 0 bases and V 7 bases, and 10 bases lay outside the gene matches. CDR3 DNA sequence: TGTGCCAGTACCCGACGCGACAGGGGGTATAGCAATCAGCCCCAGCATTTT. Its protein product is CASTRRDRGYSNQPQHF.

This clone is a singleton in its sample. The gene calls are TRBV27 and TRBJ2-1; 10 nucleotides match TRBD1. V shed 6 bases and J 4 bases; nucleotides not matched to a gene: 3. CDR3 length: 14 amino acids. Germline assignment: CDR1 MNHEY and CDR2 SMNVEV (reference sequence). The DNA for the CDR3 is TGTGCCAGCAGCCGGGACAGGGGATACAATGAGCAGTTCTTC. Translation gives CASSRDRGYNEQFF.

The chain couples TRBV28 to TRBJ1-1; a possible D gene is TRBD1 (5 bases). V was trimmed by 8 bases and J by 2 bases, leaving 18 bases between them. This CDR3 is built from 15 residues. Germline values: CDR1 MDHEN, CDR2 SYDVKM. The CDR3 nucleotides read TGTGCCAGCTCGGACCCCAGGGTCGGCAACACTGAAGCTTTCTTT. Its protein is CASSDPRVGNTEAFF.

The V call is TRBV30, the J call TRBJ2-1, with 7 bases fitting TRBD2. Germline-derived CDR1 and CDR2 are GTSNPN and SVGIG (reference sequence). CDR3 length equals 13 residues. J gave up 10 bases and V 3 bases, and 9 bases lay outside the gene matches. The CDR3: CAWRGDYRAEQFF. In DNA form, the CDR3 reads TGTGCCTGGAGGGGGGACTATCGGGCGGAGCAGTTCTTC.

The CDR3 loop is CASSYAGQGVETQYF. Written as DNA, the CDR3 is TGTGCCAGCAGTTACGCGGGACAGGGGGTCGAGACCCAGTACTTC. The chain links TRBV6-5 to TRBJ2-5; the match to TRBD1 covers 11 bases. V was pared by 2 bases and J by 5 bases, with 4 bases of the junction left unmatched. CDR1 is MNHEY, CDR2 SVGAGI, per germline. The CDR3 has 15 amino acids.

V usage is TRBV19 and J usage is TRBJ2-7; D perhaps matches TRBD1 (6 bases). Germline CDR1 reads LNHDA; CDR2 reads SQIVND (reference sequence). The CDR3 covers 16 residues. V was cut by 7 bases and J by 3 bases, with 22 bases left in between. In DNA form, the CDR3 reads TGTGCCAGTAAAAGCTCGGCAGGGGTAACAAACTACGAGCAGTACTTC. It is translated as CASKSSAGVTNYEQYF.

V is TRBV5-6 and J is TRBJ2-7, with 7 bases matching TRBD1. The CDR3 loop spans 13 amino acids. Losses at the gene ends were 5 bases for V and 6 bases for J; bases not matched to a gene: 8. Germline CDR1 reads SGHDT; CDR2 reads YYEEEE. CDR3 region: CASSPDRVGEQYF. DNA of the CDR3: TGTGCCAGCAGTCCAGACAGGGTAGGCGAGCAGTACTTC.

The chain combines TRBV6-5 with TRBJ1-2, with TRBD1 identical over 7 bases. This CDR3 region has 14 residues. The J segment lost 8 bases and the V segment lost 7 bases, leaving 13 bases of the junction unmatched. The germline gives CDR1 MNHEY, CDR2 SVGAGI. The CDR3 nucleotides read TGTGCCAGCACCTTCGACAGGGCCAGCCCCGGCTACACCTTC. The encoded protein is CASTFDRASPGYTF.

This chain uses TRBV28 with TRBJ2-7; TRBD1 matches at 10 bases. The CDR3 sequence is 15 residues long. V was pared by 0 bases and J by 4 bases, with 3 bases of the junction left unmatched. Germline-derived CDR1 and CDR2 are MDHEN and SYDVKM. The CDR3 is CASSLWTGGKYEQYF. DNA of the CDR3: TGTGCCAGCAGTTTATGGACAGGGGGCAAGTACGAGCAGTACTTC.

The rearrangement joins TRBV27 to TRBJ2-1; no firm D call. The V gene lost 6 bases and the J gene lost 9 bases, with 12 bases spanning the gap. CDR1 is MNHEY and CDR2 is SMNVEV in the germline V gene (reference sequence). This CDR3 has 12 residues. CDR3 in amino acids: CASRVSNVEQFF. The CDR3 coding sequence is TGTGCCAGCAGGGTTAGTAATGTTGAGCAGTTCTTC.

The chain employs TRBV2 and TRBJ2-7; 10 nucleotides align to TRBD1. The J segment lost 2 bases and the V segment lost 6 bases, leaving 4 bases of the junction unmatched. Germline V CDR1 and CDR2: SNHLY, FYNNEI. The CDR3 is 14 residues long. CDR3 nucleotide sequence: TGTGCCAGCAGGGGGACAGGGGCGGCCTACGAGCAGTACTTC. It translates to CASRGTGAAYEQYF.

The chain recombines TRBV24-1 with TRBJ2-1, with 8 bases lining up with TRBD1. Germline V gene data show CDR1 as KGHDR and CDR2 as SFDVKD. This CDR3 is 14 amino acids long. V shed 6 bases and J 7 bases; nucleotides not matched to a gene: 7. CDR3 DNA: TGTGCCACCAGTAGGACAGGGCAAAGTAATGAGCAGTTCTTC. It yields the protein CATSRTGQSNEQFF.

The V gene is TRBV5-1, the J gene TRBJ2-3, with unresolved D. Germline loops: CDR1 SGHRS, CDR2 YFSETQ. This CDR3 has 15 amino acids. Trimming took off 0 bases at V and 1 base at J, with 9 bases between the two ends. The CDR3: CASSLVSSGTDTQYF. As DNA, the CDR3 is TGCGCCAGCAGCTTGGTGTCGTCCGGCACAGATACGCAGTATTTT.

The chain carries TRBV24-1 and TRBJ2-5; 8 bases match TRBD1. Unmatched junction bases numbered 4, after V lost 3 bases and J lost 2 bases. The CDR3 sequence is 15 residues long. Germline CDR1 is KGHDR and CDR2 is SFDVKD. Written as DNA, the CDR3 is TGTGCCACCAGTGATACCCAGGGGGCGCAAGAGACCCAGTACTTC. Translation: CATSDTQGAQETQYF.

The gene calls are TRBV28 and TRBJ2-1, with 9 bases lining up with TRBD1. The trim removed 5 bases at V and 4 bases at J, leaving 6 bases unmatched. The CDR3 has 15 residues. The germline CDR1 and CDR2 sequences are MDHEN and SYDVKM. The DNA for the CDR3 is TGTGCCAGCAGTCCCGGGGACAGGGAATACAATGAGCAGTTCTTC. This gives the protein CASSPGDREYNEQFF. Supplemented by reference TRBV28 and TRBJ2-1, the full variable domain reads DVKVTQSSRYLVKRTGEKVFLECVQDMDHENMFWYRQDPGLGLRLIYFSYDVKMKEKGDIPEGYSVSREKKERFSLILESASTNQTSMYLCASSPGDREYNEQFFGPGTRLTVL.

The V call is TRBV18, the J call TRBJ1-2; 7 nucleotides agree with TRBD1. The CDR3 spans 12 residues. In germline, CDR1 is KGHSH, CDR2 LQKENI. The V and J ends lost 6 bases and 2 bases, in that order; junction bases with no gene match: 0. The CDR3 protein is CASSGQNYGYTF. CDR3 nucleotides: TGTGCCAGCTCGGGACAGAACTATGGCTACACCTTC.

DNA of the CDR3: TGTGCCAGCAGCCCGACCGGGACAGTAAATACAGATACGCAGTATTTT. It specifies CASSPTGTVNTDTQYF. This sequence joins TRBV7-9 and TRBJ2-3; 7 positions match TRBD1. The CDR3 sequence is 16 residues long. V lost 5 bases and J lost 3; bases outside the gene matches: 11. CDR1 is SEHNR, CDR2 FQNEAQ, per germline (reference sequence).

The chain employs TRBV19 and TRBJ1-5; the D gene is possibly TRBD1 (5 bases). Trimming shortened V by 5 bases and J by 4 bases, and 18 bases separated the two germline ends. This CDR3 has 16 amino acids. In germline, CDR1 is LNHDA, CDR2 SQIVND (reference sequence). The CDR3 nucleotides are TGTGCCAGTAGTCCCACCTGGGGGACTCGAAATCAGCCCCAGCATTTT. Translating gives CASSPTWGTRNQPQHF.